This T cell receptor (beta chain) came from a study of T cell changes during pregnancy in multiple sclerosis. CDR3 size: 16 residues. The germline gives CDR1 GTSNPN, CDR2 SVGIG (reference sequence). The V end lost 0 bases, the J end lost 0 bases, and 14 bases lay between the germline ends. The method was immunoSEQ multiplex PCR; TCRdb's version includes in-frame clones alone and lacks a portion of them. The sample gives about 57,000 clones, approximately 90% of which show up once; around 2.2% is in the top ten. The rearrangement joins TRBV30 to TRBJ1-1, with D possibly matching TRBD1 (6 bases). This receptor was obtained from a female donor in good health, enrolled as a control in a pregnancy study. The source was peripheral blood, collected in the first trimester of pregnancy. The CDR3 DNA reads TGTGCCTGGAGTGTCAGGGGAACTTACATGAACACTGAAGCTTTCTTT. As protein: CAWSVRGTYMNTEAFF.